What follows are 10 T cell receptor beta chains derived from one specimen sequenced in a study of T cell repertoires in cytomegalovirus infection. TCRdb re-called the reads with MiXCR, one entry per CDR3 protein. The top ten clones hold 40% to 50% of a sample with 450,000 to 550,000 distinct CDR3 sequences, about 39% of them seen once. Their target antigens are unknown. The material was cultured PBMCs, obtained from culture after CMV antigen stimulation. Source of these receptors: a human donor in good health (CMV status not recorded). Some clones in this sample may be carry-over from other donors' samples.

Turning to this clonotype: Germline is not matched at one junction end, which may reflect a read error. This chain connects TRBV19 to TRBJ2-7; 9 bases line up with TRBD2. Germline V gene lookup returns CDR1 LNHDA and CDR2 SQIVND (reference sequence). CDR3 length: 15 residues. In DNA form, the CDR3 reads TGTGCCAGAAGTAATAGCGGGAGCGACTCCTACGAGCAGTACTTC. It translates to CARSNSGSDSYEQYF.

The chain combines TRBV28 with TRBJ1-5; D is unresolved. The CDR3 is made up of 12 amino acids. Looked up from germline, CDR1 is MDHEN and CDR2 is SYDVKM. CDR3 sequence: CACRGMDQPQHF. For the CDR3, the DNA is TGTGCTTGTCGGGGTATGGATCAGCCCCAGCATTTT. Complete variable domain (other parts from reference TRBV28 and TRBJ1-5): DVKVTQSSRYLVKRTGEKVFLECVQDMDHENMFWYRQDPGLGLRLIYFSYDVKMKEKGDIPEGYSVSREKKERFSLILESASTNQTSMYLCACRGMDQPQHFGDGTRLSIL.

CDR3 in DNA: TGTGCCAGCAGTAAAGCGGGAGCACAAATAAGCACAGATACGCAGTATTTT. Translated: CASSKAGAQISTDTQYF. This rearrangement joins TRBV12-3 or TRBV12-4 to TRBJ2-3; 8 positions match TRBD2. Unmatched junction bases numbered 10, after V lost 5 bases and J lost 0 bases. This CDR3 is 17 amino acids long.

The chain is built from TRBV7-9 and TRBJ2-7, with D maybe TRBD1 (5 bases). Germline CDR1 SEHNR, CDR2 FQNEAQ (reference sequence). The CDR3 extends over 15 amino acids. V lost 4 bases to trimming and J lost 2 bases, with 15 bases between them. CDR3 protein: CASSSTRTNTYEQYF. DNA for the CDR3: TGTGCCAGCAGCTCTACAAGGACAAATACCTACGAGCAGTACTTC.

The chain couples TRBV4-1 to TRBJ2-1, with D tentatively TRBD2 (6 bases). The CDR3 is 16 amino acids. The V gene lost 0 bases and the J gene lost 0 bases, with 9 bases spanning the gap. Germline CDR1 reads MGHRA; CDR2 reads YSYEKL. CDR3 DNA: TGCGCCAGCAGCCAAGAAGAGACTAGCTCCTACAATGAGCAGTTCTTC. It codes for CASSQEETSSYNEQFF.

The chain uses TRBV11-2 and TRBJ2-2, with D hard to call. The V gene's germline CDR1 is SGHAT and CDR2 FQNNGV. CDR3 length: 13 residues. Deletions cut 0 bases from V and 6 bases from J, with 5 bases between. The CDR3 DNA follows: TGTGCCAGCAGCTTAGAGGCCCCCGGGGAGCTGTTTTTT. Amino acid sequence: CASSLEAPGELFF.

This clonotype was seen a few times. This chain connects TRBV6-6 to TRBJ2-1; 9 bases agree with TRBD2. J was trimmed by 5 bases and V by 7 bases; bases with no gene match: 9. Germline CDR1 reads MNHNY; CDR2 reads SVGAGI (reference sequence). This CDR3 contains 15 residues. In DNA, the CDR3 is TGTGCCAGCATCGACGGTCTAGCGGGGAACAATGAGCAGTTCTTC. Encoded protein: CASIDGLAGNNEQFF.

The gene calls are TRBV19 and TRBJ2-2, with 7 nucleotides matching TRBD2. The CDR3 loop spans 14 amino acids. Germline V lookup: CDR1 LNHDA, CDR2 SQIVND (reference sequence). The ends lost 9 bases at V and 5 bases at J; junction bases unmatched: 9. The CDR3 region has the DNA TGTGCCAGCCGGGGGAGGGCCTCTACCGGGGAGCTGTTTTTT. This codes for CASRGRASTGELFF.

This clonotype appeared many times. The rearrangement links TRBV7-2 to TRBJ2-2; TRBD2 aligns across 11 bases. Germline loops: CDR1 SGHTA, CDR2 FQGNSA. Germline trimming cut 3 bases from V and 4 bases from J; bases unmatched to any gene: 4. The CDR3 has 16 amino acids. CDR3 coding DNA: TGTGCCAGCAGCTTTAGCGGGGGGGCGGGCACCGGGGAGCTGTTTTTT. As protein: CASSFSGGAGTGELFF.

This rearrangement joins TRBV6-2 or TRBV6-3 to TRBJ1-5; the D is unclear. The CDR3 contains 13 residues. In germline, CDR1 is MNHEY, CDR2 SVGEGT. V was trimmed by 6 bases and J by 4 bases, leaving 10 bases between them. As DNA, the CDR3 is TGTGCCAGCAGAACCAGGAGTAATCAGCCCCAGCATTTT. It encodes CASRTRSNQPQHF.